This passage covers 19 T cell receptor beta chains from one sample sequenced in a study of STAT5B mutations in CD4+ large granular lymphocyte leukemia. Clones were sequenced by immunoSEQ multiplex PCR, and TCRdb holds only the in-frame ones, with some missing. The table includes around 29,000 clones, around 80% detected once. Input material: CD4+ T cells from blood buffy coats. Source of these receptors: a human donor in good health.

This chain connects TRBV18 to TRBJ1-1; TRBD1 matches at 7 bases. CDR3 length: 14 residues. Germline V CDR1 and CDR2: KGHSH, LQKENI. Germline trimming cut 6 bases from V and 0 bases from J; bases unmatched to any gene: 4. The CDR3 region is CASSGQALNTEAFF. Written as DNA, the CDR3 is TGTGCCAGCTCCGGACAGGCCCTGAACACTGAAGCTTTCTTT.

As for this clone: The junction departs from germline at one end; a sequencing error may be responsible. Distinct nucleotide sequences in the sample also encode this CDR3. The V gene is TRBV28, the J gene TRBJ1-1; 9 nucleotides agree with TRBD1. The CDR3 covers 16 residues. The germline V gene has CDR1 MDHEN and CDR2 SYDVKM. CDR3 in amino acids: CASSRDRGFMNTEAFF. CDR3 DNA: TGTGCCAGCAGCCGTGACAGGGGGTTTATGAATACTGAAGCTTTCTTT.

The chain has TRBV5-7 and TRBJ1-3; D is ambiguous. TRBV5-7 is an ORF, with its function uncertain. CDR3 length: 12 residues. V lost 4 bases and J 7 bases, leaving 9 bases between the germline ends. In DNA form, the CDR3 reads TGTGCCAGCAGCCTAGAAGTCAACACCATATATTTT. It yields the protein CASSLEVNTIYF.

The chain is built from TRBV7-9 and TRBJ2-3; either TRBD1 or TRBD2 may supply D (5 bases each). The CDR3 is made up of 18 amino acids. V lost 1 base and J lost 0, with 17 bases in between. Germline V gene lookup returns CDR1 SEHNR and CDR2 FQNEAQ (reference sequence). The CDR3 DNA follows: TGTGCCAGCAGCTTAGGCGGTTCCGGGACCGCAAGCACAGATACGCAGTATTTT. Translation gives CASSLGGSGTASTDTQYF.

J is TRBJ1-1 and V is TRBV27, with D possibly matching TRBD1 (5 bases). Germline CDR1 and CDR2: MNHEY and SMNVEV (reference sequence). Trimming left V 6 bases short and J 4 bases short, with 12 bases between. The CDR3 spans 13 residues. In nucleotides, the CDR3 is TGTGCCAGCAGCTTGATAGACAGCACTGAAGCTTTCTTT. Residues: CASSLIDSTEAFF.

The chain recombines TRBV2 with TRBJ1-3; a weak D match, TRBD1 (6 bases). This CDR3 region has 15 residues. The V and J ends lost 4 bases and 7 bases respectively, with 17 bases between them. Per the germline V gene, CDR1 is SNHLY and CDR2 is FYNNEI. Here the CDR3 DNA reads TGTGCCAGCAGTGCGCGGTCGACAGGCTCCAACACCATATATTTT. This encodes CASSARSTGSNTIYF.

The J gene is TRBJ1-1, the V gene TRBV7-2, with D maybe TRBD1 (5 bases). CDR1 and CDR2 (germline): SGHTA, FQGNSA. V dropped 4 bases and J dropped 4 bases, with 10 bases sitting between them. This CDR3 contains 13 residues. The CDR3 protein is CASSWTGGTEAFF. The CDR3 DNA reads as TGTGCCAGCAGCTGGACGGGGGGCACTGAAGCTTTCTTT. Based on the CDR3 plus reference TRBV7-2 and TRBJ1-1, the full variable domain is GAGVSQSPSNKVTEKGKDVELRCDPISGHTALYWYRQSLGQGLEFLIYFQGNSAPDKSGLPSDRFSAERTGGSVSTLTIQRTQQEDSAVYLCASSWTGGTEAFFGQGTRLTVV.

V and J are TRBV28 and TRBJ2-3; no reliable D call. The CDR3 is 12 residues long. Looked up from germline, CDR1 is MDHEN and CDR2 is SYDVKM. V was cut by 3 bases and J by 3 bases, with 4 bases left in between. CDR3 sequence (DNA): TGTGCCAGCAGTTTTGTGACAGATACGCAGTATTTT. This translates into CASSFVTDTQYF. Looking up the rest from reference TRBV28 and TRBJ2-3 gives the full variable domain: DVKVTQSSRYLVKRTGEKVFLECVQDMDHENMFWYRQDPGLGLRLIYFSYDVKMKEKGDIPEGYSVSREKKERFSLILESASTNQTSMYLCASSFVTDTQYFGPGTRLTVL.

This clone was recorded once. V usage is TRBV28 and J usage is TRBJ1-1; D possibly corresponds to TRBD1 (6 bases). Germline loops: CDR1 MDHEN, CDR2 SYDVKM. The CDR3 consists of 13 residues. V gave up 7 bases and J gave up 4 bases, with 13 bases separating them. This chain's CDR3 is CASKVTGFTEAFF. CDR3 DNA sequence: TGTGCCAGCAAAGTTACAGGGTTCACTGAAGCTTTCTTT.

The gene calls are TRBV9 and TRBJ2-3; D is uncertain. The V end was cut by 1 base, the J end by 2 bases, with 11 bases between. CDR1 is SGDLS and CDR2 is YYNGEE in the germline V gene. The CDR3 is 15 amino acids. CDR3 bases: TGTGCCAGCAGCGTATCGGCCCACGACACAGATACGCAGTATTTT. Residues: CASSVSAHDTDTQYF.

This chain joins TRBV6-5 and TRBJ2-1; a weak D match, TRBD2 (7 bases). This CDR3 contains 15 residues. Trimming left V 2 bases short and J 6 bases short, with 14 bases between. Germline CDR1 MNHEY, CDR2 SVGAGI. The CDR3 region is CASSYGGGSPNEQFF. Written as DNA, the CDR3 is TGTGCCAGCAGTTACGGGGGCGGGAGTCCCAATGAGCAGTTCTTC.

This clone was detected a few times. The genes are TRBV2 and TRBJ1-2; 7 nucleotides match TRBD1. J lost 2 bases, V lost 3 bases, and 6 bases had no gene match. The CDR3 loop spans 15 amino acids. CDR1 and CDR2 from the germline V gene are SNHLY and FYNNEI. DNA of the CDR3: TGTGCCAGCAGTGACCCGGACAGGAGCAACTATGGCTACACCTTC. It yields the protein CASSDPDRSNYGYTF.

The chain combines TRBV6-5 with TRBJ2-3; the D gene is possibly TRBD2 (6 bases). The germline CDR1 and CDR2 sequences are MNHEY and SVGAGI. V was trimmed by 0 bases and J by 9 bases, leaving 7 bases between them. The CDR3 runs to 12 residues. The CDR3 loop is CASSYSRGTQYF. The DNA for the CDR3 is TGTGCCAGCAGTTACTCGCGGGGAACGCAGTATTTT.

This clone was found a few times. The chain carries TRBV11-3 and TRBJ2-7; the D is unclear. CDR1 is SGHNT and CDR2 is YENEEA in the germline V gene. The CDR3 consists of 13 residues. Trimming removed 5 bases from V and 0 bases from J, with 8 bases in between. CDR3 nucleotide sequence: TGTGCCAGCAGCGGCGGCAGCTCCTACGAGCAGTACTTC. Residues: CASSGGSSYEQYF. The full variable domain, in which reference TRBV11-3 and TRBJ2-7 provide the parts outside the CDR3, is EAGVVQSPRYKIIEKKQPVAFWCNPISGHNTLYWYLQNLGQGPELLIRYENEEAVDDSQLPKDRFSAERLKGVDSTLKIQPAELGDSAVYLCASSGGSSYEQYFGPGTRLTVT.

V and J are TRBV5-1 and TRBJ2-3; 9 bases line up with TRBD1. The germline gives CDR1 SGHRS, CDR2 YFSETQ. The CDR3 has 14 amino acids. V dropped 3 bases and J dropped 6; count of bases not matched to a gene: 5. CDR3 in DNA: TGCGCCAGCAGCTCGGACAGGGGTGGGGATACGCAGTATTTT. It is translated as CASSSDRGGDTQYF.

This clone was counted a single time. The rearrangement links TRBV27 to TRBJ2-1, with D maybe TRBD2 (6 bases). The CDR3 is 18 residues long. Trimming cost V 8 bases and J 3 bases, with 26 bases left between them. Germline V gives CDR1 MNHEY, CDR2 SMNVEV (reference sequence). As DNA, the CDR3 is TGTGCCAGCCGGCTCAGAACTAGGAGGGATTTAGTCTACAATGAGCAGTTCTTC. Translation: CASRLRTRRDLVYNEQFF.

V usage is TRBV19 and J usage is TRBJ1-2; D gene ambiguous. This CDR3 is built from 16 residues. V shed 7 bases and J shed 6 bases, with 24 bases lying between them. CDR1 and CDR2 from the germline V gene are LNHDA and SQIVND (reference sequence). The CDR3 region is CASTRLEVGRSDGYTF. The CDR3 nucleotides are TGTGCCAGTACCCGACTGGAGGTGGGTCGCTCCGATGGCTACACCTTC.

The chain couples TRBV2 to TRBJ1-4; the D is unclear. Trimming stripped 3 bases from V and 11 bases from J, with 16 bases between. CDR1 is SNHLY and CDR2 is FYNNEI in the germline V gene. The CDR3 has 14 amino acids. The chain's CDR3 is CASSESMLTFKLFF. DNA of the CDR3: TGTGCCAGCAGTGAGTCTATGTTAACATTCAAACTGTTTTTT.

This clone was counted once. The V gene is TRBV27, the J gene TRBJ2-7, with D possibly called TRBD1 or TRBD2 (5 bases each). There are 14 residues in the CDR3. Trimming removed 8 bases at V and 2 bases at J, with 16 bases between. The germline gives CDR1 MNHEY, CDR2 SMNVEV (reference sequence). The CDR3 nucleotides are TGTGCCAGCCGCCCCCGGGGCAGGCCCTACGAGCAGTACTTC. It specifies CASRPRGRPYEQYF.